The clone carrying this TCR beta chain was counted only a few times. Its antigen remains unknown. As processed by the authors: Building a distant-metastasis classifier for papillary thyroid cancer drew on CDR3 differences across clinicopathological groups. TCRdb ran MiXCR on the PCR reads. TCRdb assigned the V and J calls; the authors' analysis was not used. The table lists around 50,000 clones, 30% of them singletons. This sample was taken from a study of metastatic and nonmetastatic thyroid tumors. Looking at the study overall: Repertoires of blood and of tissue (tumor or nodule) from malignant and benign thyroid patients were compared.

All patients were treatment-naive before thyroid surgery. V shed 5 bases, J shed 1 base, and the junction held 4 bases outside the gene matches. CDR3 length: 17 residues. CDR1 SGHVS and CDR2 FQNEAQ come from the germline V gene. Study observations and caveats: Within blood and tumor, benign nodules reportedly had significantly lower TCR beta diversity than malignant thyroid tumors did.

The receptor was derived from a female donor with papillary thyroid cancer or a benign thyroid nodule (not recorded which). Some clones in this sample may be carry-over from other donors' samples. The material sequenced was blood. This sequence joins TRBV7-8 and TRBJ2-2; 13 positions match TRBD2. CDR3 region: CASSPRTSGGNTGELFF. Here the CDR3 DNA reads TGTGCCAGCAGCCCCCGGACTAGCGGGGGGAACACCGGGGAGCTGTTTTTT.